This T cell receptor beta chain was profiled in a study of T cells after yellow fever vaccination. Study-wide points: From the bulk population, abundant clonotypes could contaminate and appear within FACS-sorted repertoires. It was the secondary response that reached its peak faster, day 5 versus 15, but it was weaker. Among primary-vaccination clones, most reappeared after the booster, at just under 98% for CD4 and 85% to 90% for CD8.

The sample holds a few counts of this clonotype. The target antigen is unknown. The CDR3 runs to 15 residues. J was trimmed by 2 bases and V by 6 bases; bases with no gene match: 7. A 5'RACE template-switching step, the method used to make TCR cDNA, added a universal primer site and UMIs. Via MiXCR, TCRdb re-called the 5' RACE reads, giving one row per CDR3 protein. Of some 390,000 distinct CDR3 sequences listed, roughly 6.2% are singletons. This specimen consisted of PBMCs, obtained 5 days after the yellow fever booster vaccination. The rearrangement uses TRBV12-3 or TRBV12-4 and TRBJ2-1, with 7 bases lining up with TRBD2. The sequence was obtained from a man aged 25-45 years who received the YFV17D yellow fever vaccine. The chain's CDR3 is CASRPSGAPYNEQFF. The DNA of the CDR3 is TGTGCCAGCAGACCCAGCGGGGCTCCCTACAATGAGCAGTTCTTC.